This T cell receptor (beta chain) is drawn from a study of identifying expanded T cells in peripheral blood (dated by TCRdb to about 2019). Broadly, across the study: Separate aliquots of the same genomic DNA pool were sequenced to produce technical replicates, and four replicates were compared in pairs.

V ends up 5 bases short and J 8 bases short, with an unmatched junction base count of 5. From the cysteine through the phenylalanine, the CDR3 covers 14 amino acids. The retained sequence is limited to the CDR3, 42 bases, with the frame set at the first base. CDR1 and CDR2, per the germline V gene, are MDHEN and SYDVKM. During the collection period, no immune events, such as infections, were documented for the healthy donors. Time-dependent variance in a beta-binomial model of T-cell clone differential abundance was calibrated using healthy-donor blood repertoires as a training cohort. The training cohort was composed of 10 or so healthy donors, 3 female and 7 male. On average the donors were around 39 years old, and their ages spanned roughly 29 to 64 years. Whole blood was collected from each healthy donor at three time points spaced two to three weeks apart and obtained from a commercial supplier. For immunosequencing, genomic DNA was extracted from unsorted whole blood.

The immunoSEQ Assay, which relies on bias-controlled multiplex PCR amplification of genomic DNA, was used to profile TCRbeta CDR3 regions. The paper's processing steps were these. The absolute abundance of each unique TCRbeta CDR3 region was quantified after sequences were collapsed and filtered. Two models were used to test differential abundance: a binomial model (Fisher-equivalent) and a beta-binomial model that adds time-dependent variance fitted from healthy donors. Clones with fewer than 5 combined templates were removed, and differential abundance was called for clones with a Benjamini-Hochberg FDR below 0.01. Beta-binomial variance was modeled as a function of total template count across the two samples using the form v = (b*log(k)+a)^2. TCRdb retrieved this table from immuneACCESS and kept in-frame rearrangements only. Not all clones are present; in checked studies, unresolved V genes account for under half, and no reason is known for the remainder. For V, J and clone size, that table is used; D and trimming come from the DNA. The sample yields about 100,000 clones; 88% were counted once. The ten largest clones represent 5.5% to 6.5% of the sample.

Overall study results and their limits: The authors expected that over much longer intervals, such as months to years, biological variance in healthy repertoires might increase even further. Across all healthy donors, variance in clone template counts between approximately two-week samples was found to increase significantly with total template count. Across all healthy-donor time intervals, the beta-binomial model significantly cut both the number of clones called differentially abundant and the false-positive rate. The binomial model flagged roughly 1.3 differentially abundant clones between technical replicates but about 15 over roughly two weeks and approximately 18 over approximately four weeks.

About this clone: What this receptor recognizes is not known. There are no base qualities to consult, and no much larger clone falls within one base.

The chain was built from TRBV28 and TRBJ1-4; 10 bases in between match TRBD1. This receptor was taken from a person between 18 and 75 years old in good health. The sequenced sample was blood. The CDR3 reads CASSLGQGDEKLFF. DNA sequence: TGTGCCAGCAGTCTCGGACAGGGGGACGAAAAACTGTTTTTT.